This T cell receptor beta chain was sequenced for a study of cytomegalovirus exposure and HLA in healthy donors. The donors, nominally healthy at sampling, likely had unrecorded immune exposures. The primer mix had 60 Vbeta and 13 Jbeta primers. The table came from immunoSEQ multiplex PCR; TCRdb's copy has only in-frame clones and leaves some out. Counted here are some 200,000 clones, about 70% occurring once; the ten biggest clones make up about 2.5%. CDR3 length: 16 residues. Germline CDR1 and CDR2: WNHNN and SYGVQD (reference sequence). V lost 3 bases, J lost 4 bases, and 17 bases lay in between. This chain joins TRBV10-1 and TRBJ2-3; D remains unclear. The receptor was derived from a man in his forties in good health and CMV-seropositive. The sequencing input was PBMCs. CDR3 region: CASSDGVPSFPDTQYF. DNA of the CDR3: TGCGCCAGCAGTGATGGAGTACCGTCCTTCCCAGATACGCAGTATTTT.